This T cell receptor (beta chain) was recorded in a study of immune evolution from preneoplasia to lung adenocarcinoma. Resections took place in Japan or China from the mid-2010s to the late 2010s. Each case's diagnosis was confirmed by two pathologists on H&E. The CDR3 consists of 17 residues. Germline CDR1 and CDR2: SGHDT and YYEEEE. The V gene end was trimmed by 4 bases and the J gene end by 4 bases; junction bases not matched to a gene: 14. Study-wide points: Top clone share appeared to fall from AAH through AIS, MIA, adenocarcinoma. Later-stage lesions appeared to have more T cells, more diversity, less clonality.

Comments on this clone: Its specificity is not known.

Assay: immunoSEQ multiplex PCR; the TCRdb copy retains only in-frame clones and omits some. The data hold under 10,000 clones, with just under 80% observed a single time. This clonotype was obtained from a person aged 55 to 79 with lung adenocarcinoma. Source material: FFPE adjacent normal lung tissue. This chain connects TRBV5-6 to TRBJ2-7; 10 nucleotides line up with TRBD2. The chain's CDR3 is CASSRPSGSGYVYEQYF. The CDR3 coding sequence is TGTGCCAGCAGCCGTCCTAGCGGGAGTGGTTATGTGTACGAGCAGTACTTC.